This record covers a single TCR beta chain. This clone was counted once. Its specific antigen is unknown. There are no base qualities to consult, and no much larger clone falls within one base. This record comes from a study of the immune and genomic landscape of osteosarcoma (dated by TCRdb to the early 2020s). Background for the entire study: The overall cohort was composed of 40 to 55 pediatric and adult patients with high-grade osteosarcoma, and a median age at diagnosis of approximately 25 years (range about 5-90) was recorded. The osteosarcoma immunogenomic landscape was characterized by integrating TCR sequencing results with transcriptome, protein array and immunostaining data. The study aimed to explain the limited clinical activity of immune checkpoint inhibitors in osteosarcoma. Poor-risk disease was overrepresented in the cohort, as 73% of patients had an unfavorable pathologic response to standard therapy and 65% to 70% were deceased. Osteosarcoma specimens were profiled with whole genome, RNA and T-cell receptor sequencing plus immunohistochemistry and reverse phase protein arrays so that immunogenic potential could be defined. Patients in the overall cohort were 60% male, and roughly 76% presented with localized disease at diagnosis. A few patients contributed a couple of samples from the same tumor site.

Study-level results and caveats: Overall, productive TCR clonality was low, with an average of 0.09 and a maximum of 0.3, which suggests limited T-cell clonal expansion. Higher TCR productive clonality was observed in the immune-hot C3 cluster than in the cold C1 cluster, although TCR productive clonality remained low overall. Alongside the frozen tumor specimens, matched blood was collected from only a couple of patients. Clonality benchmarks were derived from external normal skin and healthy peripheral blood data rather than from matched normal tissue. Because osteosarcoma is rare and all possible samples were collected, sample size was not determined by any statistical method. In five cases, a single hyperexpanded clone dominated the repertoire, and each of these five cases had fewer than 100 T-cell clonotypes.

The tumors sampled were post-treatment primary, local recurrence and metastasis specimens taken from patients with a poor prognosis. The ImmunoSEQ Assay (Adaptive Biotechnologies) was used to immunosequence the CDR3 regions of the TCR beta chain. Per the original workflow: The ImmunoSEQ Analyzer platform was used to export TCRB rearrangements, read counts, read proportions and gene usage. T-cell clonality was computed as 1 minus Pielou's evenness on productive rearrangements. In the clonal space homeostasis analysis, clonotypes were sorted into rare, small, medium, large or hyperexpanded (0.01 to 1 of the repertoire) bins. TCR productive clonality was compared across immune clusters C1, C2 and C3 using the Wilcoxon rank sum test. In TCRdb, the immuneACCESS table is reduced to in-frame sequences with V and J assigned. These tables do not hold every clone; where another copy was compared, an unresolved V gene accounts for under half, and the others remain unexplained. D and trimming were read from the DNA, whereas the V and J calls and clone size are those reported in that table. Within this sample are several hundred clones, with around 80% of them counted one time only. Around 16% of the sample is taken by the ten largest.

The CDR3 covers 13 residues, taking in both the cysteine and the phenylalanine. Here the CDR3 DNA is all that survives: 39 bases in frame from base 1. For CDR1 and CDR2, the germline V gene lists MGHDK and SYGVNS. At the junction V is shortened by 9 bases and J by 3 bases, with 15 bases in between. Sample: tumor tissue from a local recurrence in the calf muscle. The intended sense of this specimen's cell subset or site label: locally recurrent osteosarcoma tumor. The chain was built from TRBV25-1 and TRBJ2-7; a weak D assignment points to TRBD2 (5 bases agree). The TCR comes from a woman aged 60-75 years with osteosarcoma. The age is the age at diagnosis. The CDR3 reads CASSAADYYEQYF. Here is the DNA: TGTGCCAGTTCAGCGGCCGACTACTACGAGCAGTACTTC.